Listed below are T cell receptor beta chains from one sample, sequenced in a study of identical twins. TCRdb ran MiXCR on the 5' RACE reads and lists one entry per CDR3 protein. The sample has under 300,000 distinct CDR3 sequences, roughly an eighth seen once; the top ten hold 7% to 9.5%. Sequenced: memory (CD45RO+) T cells sorted from blood. These receptors were taken from a woman between 18 and 29 years old in good health. The CDR3 runs from the conserved cysteine through the conserved F or W. The order of the fields is J gene, D gene, V gene, clone size, CDR3 protein, CDR3 DNA. A D gene is named only where the DNA matches it firmly. Size tells how often a clone was seen (once, few, many) or the class of an expanded clone, and some rows leave it out.

TRBJ1-4 | - | TRBV20-1 | many | CSARRSQASEKLFF | TGCAGTGCTCGGAGAAGTCAGGCGAGTGAAAAACTGTTTTTT
TRBJ2-7 | - | TRBV7-2 | few | CASSLSGGSSYEQYF | TGTGCCAGCAGCCTGAGTGGCGGATCCTCCTACGAGCAGTACTTC
TRBJ2-2 | TRBD2 | TRBV6-2/TRBV6-3 | few | CASSPPGLATGELFF | TGTGCCAGCAGTCCGCCGGGACTAGCAACCGGGGAGCTGTTTTTT
TRBJ1-5 | TRBD1 | TRBV5-1 | - | CASSLDGQGNNQPQHF | TGCGCCAGCAGCTTGGATGGACAGGGGAACAATCAGCCCCAGCATTTT
TRBJ2-1 | TRBD2 | TRBV20-1 | once | CSARVRPSGIYNEQFF | TGCAGTGCTAGAGTACGGCCTAGCGGGATTTACAATGAGCAGTTCTTC
TRBJ1-1 | TRBD1 | TRBV5-1 | - | CASSLDLGQRGAFF | TGCGCCAGCAGCTTGGACTTGGGACAGCGGGGAGCTTTCTTT
TRBJ2-2 | - | TRBV27 | - | CASSFAQYTGELFF | TGTGCCAGCAGTTTTGCACAGTACACCGGGGAGCTGTTTTTT
TRBJ2-1 | TRBD2 | TRBV7-8 | few | CASTHPGLAGSSSYNEQFF | TGTGCCAGCACCCATCCGGGACTAGCGGGGTCGAGCTCCTACAATGAGCAGTTCTTC
TRBJ1-3 | - | TRBV10-3 | - | CAIATSSGNTIYF | TGTGCCATCGCTACGAGCTCTGGAAACACCATATATTTT
TRBJ2-1 | - | TRBV5-1 | - | CASSVDWISTGEQFF | TGCGCCAGCAGCGTCGACTGGATTTCTACAGGTGAGCAGTTCTTC
TRBJ2-5 | - | TRBV2 | many | CASSPEPRQYF | TGTGCCAGCAGTCCCGAACCTCGCCAGTACTTC
TRBJ1-1 | TRBD1 | TRBV9 | few | CASSVVAVQGTEAFF | TGTGCCAGCAGCGTAGTAGCGGTACAGGGGACTGAAGCTTTCTTT
TRBJ1-1 | - | TRBV20-1 | few | CSAGRGGEAFF | TGCAGTGCTGGTAGGGGTGGTGAAGCTTTCTTT
TRBJ1-2 | TRBD1 | TRBV3-1 | - | CASSQTVDRLIF | TGTGCCAGCAGCCAAACCGTGGACAGGCTGATATTC
TRBJ2-3 | TRBD1 | TRBV11-2 | - | CASSLKISTGGKADTQYF | TGTGCCAGCAGCTTAAAGATATCCACAGGGGGAAAGGCAGATACGCAGTATTTT
TRBJ1-2 | TRBD1 | TRBV7-9 | - | CATGQGQGYTF | TGTGCCACCGGACAGGGGCAGGGCTACACCTTC
TRBJ1-6 | TRBD1 | TRBV6-5 | once | CASRYKNQGVNPPLHF | TGTGCCAGCAGATATAAAAACCAGGGGGTAAATCCACCCCTCCACTTT
TRBJ1-3 | - | TRBV12-3/TRBV12-4 | - | CASSFEGLNGNTIYF | TGTGCCAGCAGTTTCGAAGGGTTAAATGGAAACACCATATATTTT
TRBJ1-1 | TRBD1 | TRBV2 | many | CASSGDRVVTEAFF | TGTGCCAGCAGTGGGGACAGGGTTGTGACTGAAGCTTTCTTT